These 19 T cell receptor beta chains were sequenced from one sample in a study of T cell clonotyping in hematopoietic cell transplantation (dated by TCRdb to about 2021). The time point label of this sample denotes: 180 days after allo-HCT. The library was generated by the immunoSEQ multiplex PCR assay. This immuneACCESS table, as held by TCRdb, lists in-frame sequences with V and J called but not all clones. Of the missing ones, under half trace to an unresolved V gene in checked studies; the others have no known cause. The sample records around 9,800 clones, around 90% of which are singletons. Together, the top ten hold about 40% of the sample. The input for sequencing was PBMCs, taken 180 days after allogeneic stem cell transplant. Receptors were obtained from a male patient aged 60-69 years who had an allogeneic stem cell transplant from an unrelated donor, so the T cells may come from the graft donor. Some clones in this sample may be carry-over from other donors' samples.

As concerns this clone: One end of the junction fails to match germline, which may point to a read error. The chain has TRBV4-3 and TRBJ2-3; 7 positions match TRBD2. The CDR3 extends over 16 amino acids. From germline, CDR1 is LGHNA and CDR2 YSLEER. CDR3 DNA sequence: TGCGTCAGCAGCCAAGGAGTCGGGGGGAGCACAGATACGCAGTATTTT. It encodes CVSSQGVGGSTDTQYF.

J is TRBJ1-1 and V is TRBV27; D gene unclear. There are 14 residues in the CDR3. Looked up from germline, CDR1 is MNHEY and CDR2 is SMNVEV (reference sequence). Trimming took 1 base from V and 4 from J, leaving 10 bases between them. The CDR3 DNA sequence: TGTGCCAGCAGTTTATGGGATTATGGCACTGAAGCTTTCTTT. Its translation: CASSLWDYGTEAFF.

This sequence joins TRBV13 and TRBJ1-2, with D uncertain. This CDR3 has 13 amino acids. CDR1 is PRHDT, CDR2 FYEKMQ, per germline (reference sequence). V was clipped by 6 bases and J by 2 bases, with 10 bases between them. The CDR3 DNA sequence: TGTGCCAGCAGTATCAAGGAGAACTATGGCTACACCTTC. Its translation: CASSIKENYGYTF.

This chain links TRBV12-1 with TRBJ1-4. TRBV12-1 is classified as a pseudogene. The CDR3 has 18 residues. The CDR3 sequence: CASSFEDRSSETNEKLFF. CDR3 coding DNA: TGTGCCAGCAGCTTTGAGGATAGGAGTTCAGAAACTAATGAAAAACTGTTTTTT.

V is TRBV6-6 and J is TRBJ2-7; D remains ambiguous. The ends were cut back, 10 bases at V and 2 bases at J, with 12 bases in the middle. This CDR3 comprises 12 residues. From germline, CDR1 is MNHNY and CDR2 SVGAGI (reference sequence). The DNA for the CDR3 is TGTGCCACCGCACCCCGAACCTACGAGCAGTACTTC. Translating gives CATAPRTYEQYF.

This clone came up once. This sample includes further DNA sequences coding for the same CDR3. J is TRBJ1-5 and V is TRBV5-1; no reliable D call. The CDR3 sequence is 13 residues long. The germline V gene encodes CDR1 SGHRS and CDR2 YFSETQ. Trimming took off 0 bases at V and 3 bases at J, with 4 bases between the two ends. The CDR3 DNA is TGCGCCAGCAGCTTGGGTGACAATCAGCCCCAGCATTTT. It yields the protein CASSLGDNQPQHF. The full variable domain, completed using reference TRBV5-1 and TRBJ1-5, is KAGVTQTPRYLIKTRGQQVTLSCSPISGHRSVSWYQQTPGQGLQFLFEYFSETQRNKGNFPGRFSGRQFSNSRSEMNVSTLELGDSALYLCASSLGDNQPQHFGDGTRLSIL.

This clone is a singleton in its sample. This chain joins TRBV19 and TRBJ1-1; TRBD1 agrees at 7 bases. V lost 7 bases and J lost 2; bases outside the gene matches: 16. CDR1 LNHDA and CDR2 SQIVND come from the germline V gene (reference sequence). CDR3 size: 17 residues. CDR3 in amino acids: CASNNAPLYRGNTEAFF. CDR3 in DNA: TGTGCCAGTAATAATGCGCCCCTATACAGGGGAAACACTGAAGCTTTCTTT.

The chain employs TRBV4-2 and TRBJ1-6; TRBD1 is a possible D gene (5 bases). Germline V gene lookup returns CDR1 LGHNA and CDR2 YNFKEQ. Trimming took 2 bases from V and 6 from J, leaving 11 bases between them. This CDR3 region has 15 residues. The CDR3 region has the DNA TGTGCCAGCAGCCAAATTACAGGTCCTAATTCACCCCTCCACTTT. It is translated as CASSQITGPNSPLHF.

J is TRBJ2-1 and V is TRBV4-1; D might be TRBD2 (6 bases). The V and J ends lost 2 bases and 0 bases respectively, with 8 bases between them. Germline V gene sequence: CDR1 MGHRA, CDR2 YSYEKL. There are 15 residues in the CDR3. This CDR3 is CASSQLASSYNEQFF. For the CDR3, the DNA is TGCGCCAGCAGCCAACTAGCGAGCTCCTACAATGAGCAGTTCTTC.

The J gene is TRBJ1-2, the V gene TRBV19; 8 bases align to TRBD1. The CDR3 has 16 amino acids. CDR1 and CDR2 (germline): LNHDA, SQIVND (reference sequence). V was pared by 4 bases and J by 2 bases, with 9 bases of the junction left unmatched. The CDR3 DNA reads as TGTGCCAGTAGTAGGTTTTTGGGACAGGAAAACTATGGCTACACCTTC. Translated, it gives CASSRFLGQENYGYTF.

The rearrangement joins TRBV5-8 to TRBJ1-6, with 8 bases matching TRBD1. The CDR3 length is 14 residues. Germline lookup yields CDR1 SGHTS and CDR2 YDEGEE. Germline trimming cut 4 bases from V and 6 bases from J; bases unmatched to any gene: 3. This CDR3 reads CASSPDRGNSPLHF. CDR3 in DNA: TGTGCCAGCAGCCCAGACAGGGGTAATTCACCCCTCCACTTT.

This clone was seen once. The chain recombines TRBV2 with TRBJ2-3; a possible D gene is TRBD1 (5 bases). Germline V gives CDR1 SNHLY, CDR2 FYNNEI. The CDR3 is 14 amino acids. V was cut by 4 bases and J by 6 bases, with 14 bases left in between. CDR3 DNA: TGTGCCAGCAGTGTAGGCAGGGCTTACGATACGCAGTATTTT. As protein: CASSVGRAYDTQYF.

This clone is a singleton in its sample. This chain links TRBV7-2 with TRBJ1-2; D is uncertain. Germline V gene data show CDR1 as SGHTA and CDR2 as FQGNSA. The V end was cut by 5 bases, the J end by 0 bases, with 16 bases between. There are 16 residues in the CDR3. In nucleotides, the CDR3 is TGTGCCAGCAGCAAAAATGGCGGATTAGCTAACTATGGCTACACCTTC. Translating gives CASSKNGGLANYGYTF.

The table lists this clone with a count of one. The V gene is TRBV7-2, the J gene TRBJ2-5; no clear D gene. CDR1 is SGHTA, CDR2 FQGNSA, per germline. V was shortened by 5 bases and J by 1 base, with 11 bases between the two germline ends. The CDR3 is 14 residues long. The CDR3 loop reads CASSPSALQETQYF. Here the CDR3 DNA reads TGTGCCAGCAGCCCCTCGGCCCTCCAAGAGACCCAGTACTTC.

The rearrangement links TRBV4-1 to TRBJ1-2; 7 nucleotides line up with TRBD1. Germline lookup yields CDR1 MGHRA and CDR2 YSYEKL. The CDR3 has 15 amino acids. Trimming took 1 base from V and 0 from J; bases not matched to a gene: 2. CDR3 nucleotides: TGCGCCAGCAGCCAAGGTGACAGGGCTAACTATGGCTACACCTTC. This gives the protein CASSQGDRANYGYTF.

This rearrangement joins TRBV5-1 to TRBJ1-2; D is unclear. The ends were cut back, 0 bases at V and 8 bases at J, with 17 bases in the middle. This CDR3 has 15 residues. From germline, CDR1 is SGHRS and CDR2 YFSETQ. CDR3 nucleotide sequence: TGCGCCAGCAGCTTGGCCACCTCCCGGTGGAGCGGCTACACCTTC. As protein: CASSLATSRWSGYTF.

The rearrangement links TRBV7-9 to TRBJ2-7, with no clear D. V was trimmed by 5 bases and J by 2 bases, leaving 7 bases between them. Germline-derived CDR1 and CDR2 are SEHNR and FQNEAQ (reference sequence). This CDR3 contains 12 residues. The CDR3: CASSATAYEQYF. The CDR3 DNA reads as TGTGCCAGCAGCGCGACTGCCTACGAGCAGTACTTC. The full variable domain, with the rest looked up from reference TRBV7-9 and TRBJ2-7, is DTGVSQNPRHKITKRGQNVTFRCDPISEHNRLYWYRQTLGQGPEFLTYFQNEAQLEKSRLLSDRFSAERPKGSFSTLEIQRTEQGDSAMYLCASSATAYEQYFGPGTRLTVT.

The count of this clone is one. The rearrangement uses TRBV7-2 and TRBJ2-7; D is possibly TRBD2 (6 bases). The CDR3 totals 16 residues. CDR1 is SGHTA, CDR2 FQGNSA, per germline. The V and J ends lost 6 bases and 0 bases respectively, with 18 bases between them. CDR3 sequence reads: CASSSKGGVSSYEQYF. CDR3 DNA: TGTGCCAGCAGTTCAAAAGGCGGGGTGAGCTCCTACGAGCAGTACTTC.

The chain carries TRBV7-2 and TRBJ2-1, with a possible D match to TRBD1 (5 bases). The CDR3 is 15 amino acids. CDR1 SGHTA and CDR2 FQGNSA come from the germline V gene. Between the trimmed V and J ends, which lost 0 bases and 4 bases, there was a span of 10 bases. The CDR3 DNA follows: TGTGCCAGCAGCTTAGCAGGGGTCGGATACAATGAGCAGTTCTTC. Translated, it gives CASSLAGVGYNEQFF.